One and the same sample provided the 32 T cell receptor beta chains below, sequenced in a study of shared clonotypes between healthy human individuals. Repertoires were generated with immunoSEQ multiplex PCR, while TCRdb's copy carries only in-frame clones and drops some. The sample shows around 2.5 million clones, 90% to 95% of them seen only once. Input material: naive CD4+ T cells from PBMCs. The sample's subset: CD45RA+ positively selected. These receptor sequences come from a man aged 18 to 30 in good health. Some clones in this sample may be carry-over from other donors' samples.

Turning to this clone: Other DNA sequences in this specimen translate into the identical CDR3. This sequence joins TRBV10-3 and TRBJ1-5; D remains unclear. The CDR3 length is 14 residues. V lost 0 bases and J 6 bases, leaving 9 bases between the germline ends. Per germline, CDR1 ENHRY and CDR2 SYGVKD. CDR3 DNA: TGTGCCATCAGTGAGTCAGGAGGAGGTCAGCCCCAGCATTTT. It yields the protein CAISESGGGQPQHF.

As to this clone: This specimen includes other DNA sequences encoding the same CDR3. CDR3: CASSFQGATNEKLFF. As DNA, the CDR3 is TGTGCCAGCAGTTTTCAAGGGGCAACTAATGAAAAACTGTTTTTT. V is TRBV28 and J is TRBJ1-4, with D possibly TRBD1 on 5 matching bases. CDR3 size: 15 residues. The germline V and J ends were trimmed by 3 bases and 0 bases, with 8 bases remaining between them. Looked up from germline, CDR1 is MDHEN and CDR2 is SYDVKM.

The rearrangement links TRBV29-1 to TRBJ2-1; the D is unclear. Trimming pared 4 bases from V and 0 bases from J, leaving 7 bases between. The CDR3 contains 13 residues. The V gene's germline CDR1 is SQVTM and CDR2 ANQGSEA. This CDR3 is CSVATTSYNEQFF. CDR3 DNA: TGCAGCGTTGCAACTACCTCCTACAATGAGCAGTTCTTC.

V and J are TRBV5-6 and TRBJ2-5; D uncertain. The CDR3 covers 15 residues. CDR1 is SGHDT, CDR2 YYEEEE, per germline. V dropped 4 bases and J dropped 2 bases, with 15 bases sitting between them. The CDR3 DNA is TGTGCCAGCAGCCGGAATAGTCTCAGGCAAGAGACCCAGTACTTC. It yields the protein CASSRNSLRQETQYF.

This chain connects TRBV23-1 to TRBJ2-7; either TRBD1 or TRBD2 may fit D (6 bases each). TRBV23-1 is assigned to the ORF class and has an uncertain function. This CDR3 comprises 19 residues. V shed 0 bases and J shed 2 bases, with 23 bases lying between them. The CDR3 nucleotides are TGCGCCAGCAGTCAATCGAGGGCCCGAACAAGGGGGAGGACCTACGAGCAGTACTTC. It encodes CASSQSRARTRGRTYEQYF.

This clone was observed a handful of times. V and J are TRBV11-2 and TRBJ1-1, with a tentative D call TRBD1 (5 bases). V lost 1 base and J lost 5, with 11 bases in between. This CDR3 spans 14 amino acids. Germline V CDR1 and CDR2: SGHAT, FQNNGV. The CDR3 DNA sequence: TGTGCCAGCAGCTTAGTTCCGGGGACGACTGAAGCTTTCTTT. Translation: CASSLVPGTTEAFF. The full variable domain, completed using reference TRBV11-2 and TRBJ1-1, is EAGVAQSPRYKIIEKRQSVAFWCNPISGHATLYWYQQILGQGPKLLIQFQNNGVVDDSQLPKDRFSAERLKGVDSTLKIQPAKLEDSAVYLCASSLVPGTTEAFFGQGTRLTVV.

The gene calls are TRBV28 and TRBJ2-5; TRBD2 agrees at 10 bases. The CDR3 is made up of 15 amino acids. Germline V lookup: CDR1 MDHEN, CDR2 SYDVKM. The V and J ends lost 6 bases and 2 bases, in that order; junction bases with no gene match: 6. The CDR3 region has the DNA TGTGCCAGCAGGTTAGCGGGAGGTTTGCAAGAGACCCAGTACTTC. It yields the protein CASRLAGGLQETQYF.

CDR3 coding DNA: TGTGCCAGCAGCTCTACCACAGGGTATTCAGATACGCAGTATTTT. This translates into CASSSTTGYSDTQYF. The V gene is TRBV7-9, the J gene TRBJ2-3, with D possibly TRBD1 on 6 matching bases. Germline V CDR1 and CDR2: SEHNR, FQNEAQ (reference sequence). The CDR3 contains 15 residues. The V end was cut by 4 bases, the J end by 4 bases, with 15 bases between.

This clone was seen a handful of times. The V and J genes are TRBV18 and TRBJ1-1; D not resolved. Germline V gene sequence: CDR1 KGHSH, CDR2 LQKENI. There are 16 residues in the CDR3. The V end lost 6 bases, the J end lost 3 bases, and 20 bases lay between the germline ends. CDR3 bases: TGTGCCAGCTCCCCCGGGAGGATAGGGCCCTACACTGAAGCTTTCTTT. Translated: CASSPGRIGPYTEAFF.

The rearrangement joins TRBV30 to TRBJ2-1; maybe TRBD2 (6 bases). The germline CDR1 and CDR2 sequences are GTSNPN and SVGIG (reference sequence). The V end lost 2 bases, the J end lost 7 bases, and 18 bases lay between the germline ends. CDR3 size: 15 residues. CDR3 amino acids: CAWSFGGNYGNEQFF. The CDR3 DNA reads TGTGCCTGGAGTTTTGGCGGGAATTACGGGAATGAGCAGTTCTTC. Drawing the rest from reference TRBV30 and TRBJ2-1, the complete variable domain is SQTIHQWPATLVQPVGSPLSLECTVEGTSNPNLYWYRQAAGRGLQLLFYSVGIGQISSEVPQNLSASRPQDRQFILSSKKLLLSDSGFYLCAWSFGGNYGNEQFFGPGTRLTVL.

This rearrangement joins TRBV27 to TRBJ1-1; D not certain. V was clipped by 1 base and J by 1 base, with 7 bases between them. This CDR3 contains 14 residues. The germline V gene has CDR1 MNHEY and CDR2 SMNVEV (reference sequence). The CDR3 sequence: CASSLFPGNTEAFF. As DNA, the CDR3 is TGTGCCAGCAGTTTATTCCCAGGGAACACTGAAGCTTTCTTT.

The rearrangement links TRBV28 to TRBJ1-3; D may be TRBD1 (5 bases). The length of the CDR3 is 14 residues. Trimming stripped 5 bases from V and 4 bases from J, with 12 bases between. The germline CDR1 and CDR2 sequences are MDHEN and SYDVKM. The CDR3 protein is CASSPPGDGNTIYF. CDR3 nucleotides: TGTGCCAGCAGTCCCCCTGGGGACGGAAACACCATATATTTT. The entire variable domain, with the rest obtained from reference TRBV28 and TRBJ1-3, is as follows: DVKVTQSSRYLVKRTGEKVFLECVQDMDHENMFWYRQDPGLGLRLIYFSYDVKMKEKGDIPEGYSVSREKKERFSLILESASTNQTSMYLCASSPPGDGNTIYFGEGSWLTVV.

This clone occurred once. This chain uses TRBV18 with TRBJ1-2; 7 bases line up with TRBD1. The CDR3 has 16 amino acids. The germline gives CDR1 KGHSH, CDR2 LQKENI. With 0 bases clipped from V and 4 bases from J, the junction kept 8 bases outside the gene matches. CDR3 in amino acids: CASSPPGQTLGYGYTF. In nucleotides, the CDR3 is TGTGCCAGCTCACCACCGGGACAGACCCTAGGCTATGGCTACACCTTC. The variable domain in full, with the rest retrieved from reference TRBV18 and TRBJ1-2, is NAGVMQNPRHLVRRRGQEARLRCSPMKGHSHVYWYRQLPEEGLKFMVYLQKENIIDESGMPKERFSAEFPKEGPSILRIQQVVRGDSAAYFCASSPPGQTLGYGYTFGSGTRLTVV.

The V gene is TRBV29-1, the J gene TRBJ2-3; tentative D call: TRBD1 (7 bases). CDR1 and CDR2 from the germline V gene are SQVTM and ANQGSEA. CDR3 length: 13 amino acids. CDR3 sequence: CCAGQRLTDTQYF. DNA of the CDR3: TGCTGTGCGGGACAGCGACTCACAGATACGCAGTATTTT.

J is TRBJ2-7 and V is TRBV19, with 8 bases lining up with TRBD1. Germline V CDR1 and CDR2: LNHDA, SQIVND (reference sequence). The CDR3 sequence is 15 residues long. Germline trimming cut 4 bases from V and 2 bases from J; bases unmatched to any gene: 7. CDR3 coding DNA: TGTGCCAGTAGTAGCCAGGGGGCATATCCCTACGAGCAGTACTTC. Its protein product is CASSSQGAYPYEQYF.

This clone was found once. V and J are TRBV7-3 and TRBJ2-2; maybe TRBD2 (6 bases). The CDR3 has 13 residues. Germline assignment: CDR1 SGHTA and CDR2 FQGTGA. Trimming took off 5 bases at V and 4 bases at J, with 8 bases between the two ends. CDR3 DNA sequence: TGTGCCAGCAGCCAGACTAGCACCGGGGAGCTGTTTTTT. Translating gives CASSQTSTGELFF.

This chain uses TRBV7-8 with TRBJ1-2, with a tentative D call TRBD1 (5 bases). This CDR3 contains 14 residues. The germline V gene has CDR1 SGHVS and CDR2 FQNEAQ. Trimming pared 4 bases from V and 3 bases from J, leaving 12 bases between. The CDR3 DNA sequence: TGTGCCAGCAGCTCAGGGATCGCGGACTATGGCTACACCTTC. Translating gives CASSSGIADYGYTF.

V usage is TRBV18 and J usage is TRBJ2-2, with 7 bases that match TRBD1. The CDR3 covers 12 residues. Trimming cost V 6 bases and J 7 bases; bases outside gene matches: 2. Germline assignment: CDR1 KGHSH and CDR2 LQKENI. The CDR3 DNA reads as TGTGCCAGCTCCTGGGACAGCGGGGAGCTGTTTTTT. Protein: CASSWDSGELFF.

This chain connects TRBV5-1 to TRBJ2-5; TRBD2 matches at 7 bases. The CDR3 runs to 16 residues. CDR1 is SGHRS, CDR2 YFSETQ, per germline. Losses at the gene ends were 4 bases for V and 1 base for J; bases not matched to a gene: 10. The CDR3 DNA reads TGCGCCAGCAGCCCACCCCTAGCGGACTTCCAAGAGACCCAGTACTTC. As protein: CASSPPLADFQETQYF. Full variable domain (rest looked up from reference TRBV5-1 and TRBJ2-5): KAGVTQTPRYLIKTRGQQVTLSCSPISGHRSVSWYQQTPGQGLQFLFEYFSETQRNKGNFPGRFSGRQFSNSRSEMNVSTLELGDSALYLCASSPPLADFQETQYFGPGTRLLVL.

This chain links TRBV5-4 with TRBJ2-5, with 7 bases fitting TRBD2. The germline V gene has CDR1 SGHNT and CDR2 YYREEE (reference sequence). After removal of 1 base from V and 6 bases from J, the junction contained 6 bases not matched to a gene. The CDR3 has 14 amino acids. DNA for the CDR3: TGTGCCAGCAGCTTGATATTGGGGGGGAAGACCCAGTACTTC. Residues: CASSLILGGKTQYF.

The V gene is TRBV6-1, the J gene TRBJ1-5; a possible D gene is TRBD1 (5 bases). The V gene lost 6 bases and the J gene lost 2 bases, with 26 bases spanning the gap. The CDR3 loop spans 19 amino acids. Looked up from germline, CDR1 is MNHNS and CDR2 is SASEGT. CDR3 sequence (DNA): TGTGCCAGCAGCGAAACGGGGGGAGTAGGGGCTGGGGGCAATCAGCCCCAGCATTTT. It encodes CASSETGGVGAGGNQPQHF.

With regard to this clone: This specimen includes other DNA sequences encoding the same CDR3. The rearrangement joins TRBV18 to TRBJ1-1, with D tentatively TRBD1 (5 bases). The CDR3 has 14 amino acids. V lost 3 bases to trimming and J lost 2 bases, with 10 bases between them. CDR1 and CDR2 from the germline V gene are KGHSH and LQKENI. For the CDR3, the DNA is TGTGCCAGCTCACCGCTCGACAGAAACACTGAAGCTTTCTTT. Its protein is CASSPLDRNTEAFF.

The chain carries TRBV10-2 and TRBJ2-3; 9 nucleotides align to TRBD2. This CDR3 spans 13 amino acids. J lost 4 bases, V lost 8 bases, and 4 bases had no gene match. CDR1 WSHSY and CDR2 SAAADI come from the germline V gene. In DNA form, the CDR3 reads TGCGCCAGCCAAGTAGCGGGAGCAGATACGCAGTATTTT. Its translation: CASQVAGADTQYF.

The CDR3 region is CASNPGLINPEQYF. The DNA of the CDR3 is TGTGCCAGCAACCCGGGACTAATAAACCCCGAGCAGTACTTC. The chain employs TRBV6-6 and TRBJ2-7; the match to TRBD2 covers 7 bases. Unmatched junction bases numbered 12, after V lost 7 bases and J lost 6 bases. From germline, CDR1 is MNHNY and CDR2 SVGAGI (reference sequence). CDR3 length: 14 residues.

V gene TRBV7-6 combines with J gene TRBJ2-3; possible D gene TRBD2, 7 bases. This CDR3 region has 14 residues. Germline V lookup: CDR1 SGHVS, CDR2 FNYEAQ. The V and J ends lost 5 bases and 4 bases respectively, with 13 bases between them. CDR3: CASSLGGPADTQYF. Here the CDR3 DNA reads TGTGCCAGCAGCCTGGGGGGGCCAGCAGATACGCAGTATTTT. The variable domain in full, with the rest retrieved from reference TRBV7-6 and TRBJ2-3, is GAGVSQSPRYKVTKRGQDVALRCDPISGHVSLYWYRQALGQGPEFLTYFNYEAQQDKSGLPNDRFSAERPEGSISTLTIQRTEQRDSAMYRCASSLGGPADTQYFGPGTRLTVL.

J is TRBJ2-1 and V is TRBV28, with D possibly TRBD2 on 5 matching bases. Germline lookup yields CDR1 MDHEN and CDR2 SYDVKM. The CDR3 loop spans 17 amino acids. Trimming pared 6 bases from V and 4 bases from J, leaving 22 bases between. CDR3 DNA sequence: TGTGCCAGCAGACCCCTTGTAGGACTCAGCACATACAATGAGCAGTTCTTC. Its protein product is CASRPLVGLSTYNEQFF.

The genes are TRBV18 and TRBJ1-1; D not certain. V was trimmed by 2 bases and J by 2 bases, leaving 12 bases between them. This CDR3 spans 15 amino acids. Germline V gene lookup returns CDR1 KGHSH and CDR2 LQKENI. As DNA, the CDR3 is TGTGCCAGCTCACCAGCCGGGAGAGCTAACACTGAAGCTTTCTTT. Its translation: CASSPAGRANTEAFF.

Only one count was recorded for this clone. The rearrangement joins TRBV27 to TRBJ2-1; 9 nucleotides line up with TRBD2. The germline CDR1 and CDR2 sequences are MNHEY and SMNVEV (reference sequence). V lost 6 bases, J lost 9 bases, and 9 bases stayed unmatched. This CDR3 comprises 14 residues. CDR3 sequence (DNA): TGTGCCAGCAGGACGGGCGGGAGGGCCGGTGAGCAGTTCTTC. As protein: CASRTGGRAGEQFF.

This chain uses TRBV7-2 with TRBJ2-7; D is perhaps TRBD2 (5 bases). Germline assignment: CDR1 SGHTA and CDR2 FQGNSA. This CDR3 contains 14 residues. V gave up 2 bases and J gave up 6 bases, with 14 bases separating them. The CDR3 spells CASSLTGSTCEQYF. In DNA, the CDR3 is TGTGCCAGCAGCTTAACGGGATCAACCTGCGAGCAGTACTTC.

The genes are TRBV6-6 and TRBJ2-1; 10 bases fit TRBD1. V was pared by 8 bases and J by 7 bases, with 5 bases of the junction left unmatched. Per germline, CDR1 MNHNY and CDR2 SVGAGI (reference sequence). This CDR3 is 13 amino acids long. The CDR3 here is CASQGQGWNEQFF. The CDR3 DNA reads TGTGCCAGCCAGGGACAGGGGTGGAATGAGCAGTTCTTC.

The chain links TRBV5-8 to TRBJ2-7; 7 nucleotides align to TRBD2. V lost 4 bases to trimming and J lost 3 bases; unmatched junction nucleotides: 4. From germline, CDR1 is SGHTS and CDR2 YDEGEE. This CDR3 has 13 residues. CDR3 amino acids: CASSLLAIYEQYF. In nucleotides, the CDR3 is TGTGCCAGCAGCCTACTAGCGATCTACGAGCAGTACTTC.

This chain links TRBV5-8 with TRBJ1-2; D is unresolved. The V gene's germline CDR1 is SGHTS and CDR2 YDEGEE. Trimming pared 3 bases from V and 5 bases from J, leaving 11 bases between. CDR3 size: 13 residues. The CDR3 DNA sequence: TGTGCCAGCAGCTGGGGATACGAGTATGGCTACACCTTC. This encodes CASSWGYEYGYTF.